This TCR beta chain was recovered during a study of blood T cell repertoires in COVID-19. Participants, about 18 to 95 years old, spanned approximately 26 US areas. This CDR3 is 14 amino acids long. V was clipped by 4 bases and J by 4 bases, with 13 bases between them. Per germline, CDR1 SEHNR and CDR2 FQNEAQ (reference sequence). This table comes from immunoSEQ multiplex PCR, and its TCRdb copy is limited to in-frame clones, with some not included. The repertoire holds some 220,000 clones, with 70% to 90% as singletons. This chain joins TRBV7-9 and TRBJ1-2; D might be TRBD1 (6 bases). The sequence derives from a woman aged 45-60 years in a cohort exposed to, infected with or recovered from COVID-19 (not recorded which). The sequenced sample was PBMCs or T cells enriched from blood (not recorded which). CDR3 in DNA: TGTGCCAGCAGCTCATCCGGGGGGCTCTATGGCTACACCTTC. Protein sequence: CASSSSGGLYGYTF.